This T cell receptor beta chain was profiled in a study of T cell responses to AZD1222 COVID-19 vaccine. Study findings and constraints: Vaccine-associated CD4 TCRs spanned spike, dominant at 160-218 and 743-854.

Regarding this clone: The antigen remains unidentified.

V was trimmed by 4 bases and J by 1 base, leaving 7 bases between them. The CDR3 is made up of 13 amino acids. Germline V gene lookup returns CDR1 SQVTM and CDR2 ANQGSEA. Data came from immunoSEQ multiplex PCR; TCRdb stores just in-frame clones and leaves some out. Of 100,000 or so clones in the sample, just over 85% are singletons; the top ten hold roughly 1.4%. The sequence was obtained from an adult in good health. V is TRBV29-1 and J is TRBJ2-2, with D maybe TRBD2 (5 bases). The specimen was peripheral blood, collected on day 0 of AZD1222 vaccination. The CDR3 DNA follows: TGCAGCGTTGCGGAGGAGAACACCGGGGAGCTGTTTTTT. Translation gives CSVAEENTGELFF.